This entry features one T cell receptor beta chain sequence. Its antigen remains unidentified. This record comes from a study of T cell repertoires in cytomegalovirus infection. TCRdb independently ran MiXCR on the reads; one entry per CDR3 protein. Counted here are about 180,000 distinct CDR3 sequences, about a fifth occurring once; the ten biggest clones make up about 25%. Trimming cost V 3 bases and J 0 bases, with 14 bases left between them. The CDR3 is 16 amino acids. The germline gives CDR1 SGHVS, CDR2 FNYEAQ. This TCR was sampled from a human donor in good health (CMV status not recorded). Some clones in this sample may be carry-over from other donors' samples. The specimen comprised CD8+ T cells from cultured PBMCs, sampled from culture after CMV antigen stimulation. The J gene is TRBJ1-1, the V gene TRBV7-6; a weak D match, TRBD1 (5 bases). CDR3 bases: TGTGCCAGCAGCTTCCGGGGGGGTACGATGAACACTGAAGCTTTCTTT. Translation gives CASSFRGGTMNTEAFF. Looking up the rest from reference TRBV7-6 and TRBJ1-1 gives the full variable domain: GAGVSQSPRYKVTKRGQDVALRCDPISGHVSLYWYRQALGQGPEFLTYFNYEAQQDKSGLPNDRFSAERPEGSISTLTIQRTEQRDSAMYRCASSFRGGTMNTEAFFGQGTRLTVV.